This section outlines one T cell receptor beta chain sequence together with its context. There is no known antigen for this receptor. No base-level quality is on record; no much larger clone is a single base apart. A second Seattle source provided samples from volunteer blood donors who had recovered from COVID-19. The collaborating institutions used their own protocols to collect whole blood in K2EDTA tubes. Collaborator samples were shipped for TCRbeta analysis as frozen whole blood, isolated PBMCs, or DNA extracted from either sample type. This sample is drawn from a study of blood T cell repertoires in COVID-19 (dated by TCRdb to 2018 to 2020). Background on the whole study: The collaborator samples originated in the United States, Italy and Spain and spanned the acute and convalescent phases of COVID-19. The material from the prospective study consisted of cDNA or gDNA derived from T cells, B-cell-depleted T cells, or PBMCs. Deeply sampled blood TCRbeta repertoires from subjects exposed to, actively infected with, or recovered from COVID-19 were included in the dataset. A freely available public database, intended as a resource for researchers studying the immune response to SARS-CoV-2, is where the repertoires were released. Samples were obtained from the ongoing ImmuneRACE study (first 160 participants) and from about 1,300 subjects provided by 6 global collaborators. A de-identified subject ID, COVID-19 status, age in years and sex were almost always included in the sample metadata. HLA class I and class II types, where available, came from metadata supplied by the sample provider rather than from assay-based typing. Findings and caveats that apply to the study as a whole: The amount of clinical and demographic metadata varied by source and participant and was provided uncurated.

The immunoSEQ Assay, a bias-controlled multiplex PCR, was used to amplify TCRbeta CDR3 regions from genomic DNA. Per the authors' processing: Nucleated cell counts per sample were estimated from amplification of reference gene primers within the assay. To quantify the absolute abundance of each unique TCRbeta CDR3 rearrangement, sequence reads were collapsed and filtered. For each sample, productive Simpson clonality was calculated by taking the square root of Simpson's diversity index across productive rearrangements. TCRdb mirrors the immuneACCESS table, restricted to in-frame sequences. Some clones are absent from its copies; in checked studies, under half trace to an unresolved V gene, and the reason for the others is unknown. V and J calls and clone size are given by that table; D and trimming were obtained from the DNA. This sample is represented by about 220,000 clones; 65% to 85% of them were singletons. Of the sample, 3% to 3.5% is held by the ten largest clones.

The CDR3 spans 16 residues, from the cysteine through the phenylalanine. This entry keeps only the CDR3 DNA: 48 bases, framed from base 1. Trimming costs V 5 bases and J 0 bases, and their ends lie 15 bases apart. Based on the germline V gene (reference sequence), the CDR1 and CDR2 sequences are SGHAT and FQDESV. The TCR comes from a woman aged 25 to 39 who had recovered from COVID-19. Sequencing used peripheral blood. The chain uses TRBV11-1 and TRBJ2-3; 6 matching bases give a weak D call of TRBD2. The base sequence is TGTGCCAGCAGCCGAGAGAGCGGGCGGAGCACAGATACGCAGTATTTT. The translation is CASSRESGRSTDTQYF.